Listed here are 6 T cell receptor beta chains from one sample, sequenced in a study of blood T cell repertoires in COVID-19. The method was immunoSEQ multiplex PCR; TCRdb's version includes in-frame clones alone and lacks a portion of them. This sample has 93,000 or so clones, with 84% found just once. The specimen sequenced was peripheral blood. The receptors were gathered from a human donor in a cohort sampled during active or convalescent COVID-19.

The chain links TRBV5-1 to TRBJ2-5; 11 bases match TRBD2. The V gene end was trimmed by 0 bases and the J gene end by 1 base; junction bases not matched to a gene: 11. This CDR3 is 19 amino acids long. Germline CDR1 and CDR2: SGHRS and YFSETQ. The DNA of the CDR3 is TGCGCCAGCAGCTTGGGACTAGCGGGGTATAAGGTAGCCCAAGAGACCCAGTACTTC. Residues: CASSLGLAGYKVAQETQYF.

CDR3 bases: TGTGCCAGCAGTTCCGGGACAGGGAACTACAATGAGCAGTTCTTC. It codes for CASSSGTGNYNEQFF. The rearrangement uses TRBV2 and TRBJ2-1; 9 bases fit TRBD1. Germline trimming cut 5 bases from V and 3 bases from J; bases unmatched to any gene: 5. This CDR3 is 15 amino acids long. In germline, CDR1 is SNHLY, CDR2 FYNNEI.

The V and J genes are TRBV6-7 and TRBJ1-2, with 9 nucleotides matching TRBD1. TRBV6-7 is an open reading frame whose function is uncertain. This CDR3 has 13 residues. Trimming took 10 bases from V and 4 from J; bases not matched to a gene: 7. The CDR3 DNA is TGTGCCACCTGGACAGGGGAAGGCTATGGCTACACCTTC. It yields the protein CATWTGEGYGYTF.

This clone was counted only a few times. The chain links TRBV4-2 to TRBJ2-6; no clear D gene. The CDR3 runs to 15 residues. Trimming cost V 1 base and J 3 bases, with 7 bases left between them. From germline, CDR1 is LGHNA and CDR2 YNFKEQ. CDR3: CASSQGPGGANVLTF. CDR3 bases: TGTGCCAGCAGCCAAGGACCGGGTGGGGCCAACGTCCTGACTTTC.

The rearrangement links TRBV6-5 to TRBJ2-7; D uncertain. The V gene lost 5 bases and the J gene lost 1 base, with 6 bases spanning the gap. The germline V gene encodes CDR1 MNHEY and CDR2 SVGAGI. This CDR3 contains 12 residues. CDR3 in amino acids: CASSPGSYEQYF. CDR3 sequence (DNA): TGTGCCAGCAGTCCCGGTTCCTACGAGCAGTACTTC.

V is TRBV4-1 and J is TRBJ1-1; D not resolved. This CDR3 is built from 14 residues. Germline CDR1 is MGHRA and CDR2 is YSYEKL. Trimming pared 1 base from V and 7 bases from J, leaving 13 bases between. The CDR3 region is CASSQGGGRVEAFF. CDR3 DNA sequence: TGCGCCAGCAGCCAAGGAGGCGGGAGAGTTGAAGCTTTCTTT.